Following are 28 T cell receptor beta chains from one sample sequenced in a study of shared clonotypes between healthy human individuals. Here immunoSEQ multiplex PCR was the method, and the copy in TCRdb shows in-frame clones only, minus some. The sample has about 2.3 million clones, approximately 95% seen once. The sample consisted of naive CD4+ T cells from PBMCs. Subset indicated: CD45RA+ positively selected. Receptors were obtained from a man younger than 30 in good health. Some clones in this sample may be carry-over from other donors' samples.

Note on this clone: Within the sample, other DNA sequences also encode this same CDR3. This chain uses TRBV5-1 with TRBJ2-3; 9 bases line up with TRBD1. From germline, CDR1 is SGHRS and CDR2 YFSETQ. The junction had 2 bases not matched to a gene; V was cut back by 0 bases and J by 0 bases. CDR3 size: 16 residues. The DNA for the CDR3 is TGCGCCAGCAGCTTGGAGACAGGGGGGAGCACAGATACGCAGTATTTT. Encoded protein: CASSLETGGSTDTQYF.

The chain carries TRBV7-2 and TRBJ2-1; the D gene is possibly TRBD2 (7 bases). Germline loops: CDR1 SGHTA, CDR2 FQGNSA. The CDR3 is 14 amino acids. V was trimmed by 5 bases and J by 9 bases, leaving 17 bases between them. The CDR3 nucleotides read TGTGCCAGCAGCCTTTCCCGGGGGGCGGCTGAGCAGTTCTTC. This codes for CASSLSRGAAEQFF.

This chain links TRBV5-6 with TRBJ1-2; 9 nucleotides match TRBD1. The CDR3 contains 16 residues. V shed 6 bases, J shed 7 bases, and the junction held 16 bases outside the gene matches. CDR1 is SGHDT and CDR2 is YYEEEE in the germline V gene. CDR3 DNA sequence: TGTGCCAGCACCACGCGGTCCGGGACAGGGTTCTTTGGCTACACCTTC. The encoded protein is CASTTRSGTGFFGYTF. The entire variable domain, with the rest obtained from reference TRBV5-6 and TRBJ1-2, is as follows: DAGVTQSPTHLIKTRGQQVTLRCSPKSGHDTVSWYQQALGQGPQFIFQYYEEEERQRGNFPDRFSGHQFPNYSSELNVNALLLGDSALYLCASTTRSGTGFFGYTFGSGTRLTVV.

This chain uses TRBV19 with TRBJ2-6; no clear D. The CDR3 covers 18 residues. Germline V gene sequence: CDR1 LNHDA, CDR2 SQIVND (reference sequence). V was shortened by 0 bases and J by 2 bases, with 14 bases between the two germline ends. This CDR3 reads CASSIESAVGPGANVLTF. The DNA for the CDR3 is TGTGCCAGTAGTATAGAGTCGGCAGTCGGACCTGGGGCCAACGTCCTGACTTTC.

On this clone itself: This sample also contains other DNA sequences that code for the same CDR3. The gene calls are TRBV10-3 and TRBJ2-7; D gene ambiguous. CDR1 is ENHRY and CDR2 is SYGVKD in the germline V gene. The CDR3 has 11 residues. V lost 4 bases to trimming and J lost 3 bases, with 4 bases between them. For the CDR3, the DNA is TGTGCCATCAGTGCGGGCTACGAGCAGTACTTC. Translation: CAISAGYEQYF.

The rearrangement links TRBV27 to TRBJ2-7, with D unclear. In germline, CDR1 is MNHEY, CDR2 SMNVEV (reference sequence). V was trimmed by 4 bases and J by 11 bases, leaving 15 bases between them. The CDR3 is made up of 12 amino acids. CDR3: CASSSEDRVEYF. In DNA, the CDR3 is TGTGCCAGCAGTTCCGAAGACCGCGTGGAGTACTTC.

Comment on this clone: Other nucleotide sequences from this sample produce the same CDR3. The chain combines TRBV9 with TRBJ2-5; D uncertain. CDR1 and CDR2 (germline): SGDLS, YYNGEE. V was cut by 1 base and J by 1 base, with 5 bases left in between. The CDR3 spans 13 residues. CDR3 sequence: CASSVSPQETQYF. DNA for the CDR3: TGTGCCAGCAGCGTATCCCCCCAAGAGACCCAGTACTTC.

The CDR3 spells CATSRGDSNYGYTF. CDR3 nucleotide sequence: TGTGCCACCAGCAGAGGGGACAGCAACTATGGCTACACCTTC. The J gene is TRBJ1-2, the V gene TRBV15, with 7 bases identical to TRBD1. Per germline, CDR1 LNHNV and CDR2 YYDKDF (reference sequence). V lost 1 base and J lost 2; bases outside the gene matches: 1. The CDR3 extends over 14 amino acids.

V is TRBV2 and J is TRBJ1-5; D call uncertain. Germline CDR1 and CDR2: SNHLY and FYNNEI. Trimming took off 6 bases at V and 9 bases at J, with 18 bases between the two ends. The CDR3 has 14 residues. The CDR3 region has the DNA TGTGCCAGCAGCACCCCGGGCGGTAGTGGGCCCCAGCATTTT. It codes for CASSTPGGSGPQHF. Drawing the rest from reference TRBV2 and TRBJ1-5, the complete variable domain is EPEVTQTPSHQVTQMGQEVILRCVPISNHLYFYWYRQILGQKVEFLVSFYNNEISEKSEIFDDQFSVERPDGSNFTLKIRSTKLEDSAMYFCASSTPGGSGPQHFGDGTRLSIL.

This chain joins TRBV10-3 and TRBJ2-7; D is perhaps TRBD1 (5 bases). V was pared by 4 bases and J by 4 bases, with 8 bases between. This CDR3 contains 12 residues. Germline V gene lookup returns CDR1 ENHRY and CDR2 SYGVKD. The CDR3 nucleotides read TGTGCCATCAGTGGGGGCCGGTACGAGCAGTACTTC. Translated: CAISGGRYEQYF.

The chain recombines TRBV5-1 with TRBJ2-5, with TRBD1 identical over 7 bases. CDR3 length: 15 residues. Trimming took 0 bases from V and 3 from J; bases not matched to a gene: 5. Germline V gene data show CDR1 as SGHRS and CDR2 as YFSETQ. The CDR3 loop reads CASSLVPGGEETQYF. The DNA of the CDR3 is TGCGCCAGCAGCTTGGTACCAGGGGGAGAAGAGACCCAGTACTTC.

The chain employs TRBV7-9 and TRBJ2-7; the D is unclear. Trimming took 1 base from V and 3 from J, leaving 10 bases between them. From germline, CDR1 is SEHNR and CDR2 FQNEAQ (reference sequence). The CDR3 is 14 amino acids. As DNA, the CDR3 is TGTGCCAGCAGCTTAGGTTCGGTGGGCTACGAGCAGTACTTC. It translates to CASSLGSVGYEQYF.

The J gene is TRBJ2-7, the V gene TRBV7-9; no reliable D call. CDR3 length equals 11 residues. Trimming took off 5 bases at V and 5 bases at J, with 7 bases between the two ends. Germline V gene sequence: CDR1 SEHNR, CDR2 FQNEAQ (reference sequence). The DNA for the CDR3 is TGTGCCAGCAGCCCGCTTAACGAGCAGTACTTC. Its protein is CASSPLNEQYF.

Only a few counts were recorded for this clone. The J gene is TRBJ1-1, the V gene TRBV20-1; 7 bases map to TRBD1. Unmatched junction bases numbered 7, after V lost 8 bases and J lost 10 bases. From germline, CDR1 is DFQATT and CDR2 SNEGSKA (reference sequence). The CDR3 is made up of 10 amino acids. CDR3 protein: CSIPTGRAFF. The CDR3 DNA is TGCAGTATACCGACAGGGCGAGCTTTCTTT.

To note about this clone: This specimen includes other DNA sequences encoding the same CDR3. CDR3 bases: TGTGCCAGCTCACCACAGGGAAGCACTGAAGCTTTCTTT. This gives the protein CASSPQGSTEAFF. This chain joins TRBV18 and TRBJ1-1; unclear D gene. This CDR3 region has 13 residues. V dropped 1 base and J dropped 4 bases, with 7 bases sitting between them. Germline V gene data show CDR1 as KGHSH and CDR2 as LQKENI.

This chain connects TRBV10-3 to TRBJ2-7; D is ambiguous. Germline values: CDR1 ENHRY, CDR2 SYGVKD. The germline V and J ends were trimmed by 11 bases and 0 bases, with 14 bases remaining between them. The CDR3 length is 13 residues. The chain's CDR3 is CASGVGTSYEQYF. The CDR3 region has the DNA TGTGCCTCCGGTGTAGGCACCTCCTACGAGCAGTACTTC.

The chain carries TRBV11-1 and TRBJ2-5; D unresolved. The DNA end is more similar to TRBJ2-7, so the J call may be wrong. CDR1 SGHAT and CDR2 FQDESV come from the germline V gene (reference sequence). CDR3 length equals 13 residues. CDR3 DNA sequence: TGTGCCAGCAGCTTAGGACACCTGTACGAGCAGTACTTC. Its protein is CASSLGHLYEQYF.

V is TRBV30 and J is TRBJ2-2; no definite D call. Trimming stripped 5 bases from V and 2 bases from J, with 9 bases between. Germline CDR1 GTSNPN, CDR2 SVGIG (reference sequence). The CDR3 totals 13 residues. The CDR3 DNA sequence: TGTGCCTGGGCCACACTTAACACCGGGGAGCTGTTTTTT. Protein sequence: CAWATLNTGELFF.

The chain joins TRBV28 to TRBJ1-2, with D possibly being TRBD1 (5 bases). The CDR3 has 15 residues. V was clipped by 3 bases and J by 4 bases, with 15 bases between them. Germline CDR1 and CDR2: MDHEN and SYDVKM. The CDR3 protein is CASSFPRTSSYGYTF. The CDR3 DNA is TGTGCCAGCAGTTTTCCCCGGACATCCTCCTATGGCTACACCTTC.

This chain joins TRBV7-3 and TRBJ1-2; D uncertain. Trimming removed 3 bases from V and 8 bases from J, with 1 base in between. Germline V CDR1 and CDR2: SGHTA, FQGTGA. The CDR3 is 9 amino acids. The CDR3: CASSFGYTF. The CDR3 DNA follows: TGTGCCAGCAGCTTCGGCTACACCTTC.

The rearrangement uses TRBV5-1 and TRBJ2-1; D remains ambiguous. This CDR3 spans 16 amino acids. Germline V gene lookup returns CDR1 SGHRS and CDR2 YFSETQ. With 4 bases removed from V and 1 base from J, the gap between germline ends came to 15 bases. The CDR3 DNA is TGCGCCAGCAGCGACCCTGAGCCCCCATCCTACAATGAGCAGTTCTTC. It translates to CASSDPEPPSYNEQFF.

The CDR3 spells CASSSGTGAGREPQHF. DNA of the CDR3: TGTGCCAGCAGTTCTGGGACAGGGGCGGGAAGGGAGCCCCAGCATTTT. The chain uses TRBV28 and TRBJ1-5, with 10 bases identical to TRBD1. The CDR3 is 16 residues long. Germline CDR1 MDHEN, CDR2 SYDVKM. V trimming: 4 bases; J trimming: 8 bases; junction bases outside the gene matches: 11.

This clone has just one count. This rearrangement joins TRBV29-1 to TRBJ1-4; D gene ambiguous. Per the germline V gene, CDR1 is SQVTM and CDR2 is ANQGSEA. The CDR3 is made up of 14 amino acids. The germline V and J ends were trimmed by 6 bases and 6 bases, with 17 bases remaining between them. The CDR3 sequence is CSVALGGRYEKLFF. CDR3 DNA sequence: TGCAGCGTCGCCCTAGGTGGGCGGTATGAAAAACTGTTTTTT.

The rearrangement links TRBV5-1 to TRBJ2-1, with D unresolved. The CDR3 consists of 13 residues. Germline values: CDR1 SGHRS, CDR2 YFSETQ. V was clipped by 4 bases and J by 5 bases, with 10 bases between them. CDR3 nucleotides: TGCGCCAGCAGCCTCGAACCACACAATGAGCAGTTCTTC. As protein: CASSLEPHNEQFF.

This chain connects TRBV27 to TRBJ2-3; 8 nucleotides line up with TRBD2. The germline CDR1 and CDR2 sequences are MNHEY and SMNVEV (reference sequence). The CDR3 spans 15 residues. J gave up 5 bases and V 1 base, and 5 bases lay outside the gene matches. Here the CDR3 reads CASSLFSLAGDTQYF. The CDR3 bases are TGTGCCAGCAGTTTATTCTCCCTAGCGGGAGATACGCAGTATTTT.

The J gene is TRBJ2-5, the V gene TRBV5-1; 8 bases are shared with TRBD2. V shed 4 bases and J 3 bases; nucleotides not matched to a gene: 5. The CDR3 runs to 14 residues. The germline CDR1 and CDR2 sequences are SGHRS and YFSETQ. This CDR3 is CASSIRTSKETQYF. The DNA for the CDR3 is TGCGCCAGCAGCATTCGGACTAGCAAAGAGACCCAGTACTTC.

This clone was observed once. The chain employs TRBV27 and TRBJ2-6; 9 positions agree with TRBD1. The CDR3 is 16 residues long. CDR1 and CDR2 from the germline V gene are MNHEY and SMNVEV (reference sequence). Germline trimming cut 9 bases from V and 3 bases from J; bases unmatched to any gene: 9. The CDR3 bases are TGTGCCAGTAGTCTAGACAGGGGGGGTGGGGCCAACGTCCTGACTTTC. This codes for CASSLDRGGGANVLTF.

This clone was counted only a few times. The chain couples TRBV27 to TRBJ1-5; the D is unclear. This CDR3 region has 14 residues. Germline assignment: CDR1 MNHEY and CDR2 SMNVEV (reference sequence). V shed 5 bases and J shed 8 bases, with 16 bases lying between them. The DNA of the CDR3 is TGTGCCAGCAGTCGTCAGAATCCCCGTGAGCCCCAGCATTTT. It specifies CASSRQNPREPQHF.